This entry lists 21 T cell receptor beta chains sequenced from one sample in a study of T-cell memory formation after mild COVID-19. TCRdb analysed the 5' RACE reads with MiXCR anew, one entry per CDR3 protein. The table has approximately 210,000 distinct CDR3 sequences, around 25% seen once. Sequenced: PBMCs or a T cell subset sorted from them (not recorded which). The receptors derive from an adult woman who had mild COVID-19 (a few samples of this study predate the infection). Cell type and time point are not known.

The V call is TRBV27, the J call TRBJ1-3; 7 bases are shared with TRBD1. V lost 5 bases and J lost 4; bases outside the gene matches: 8. Germline-derived CDR1 and CDR2 are MNHEY and SMNVEV (reference sequence). CDR3 length equals 15 residues. CDR3 region: CASSAIAGQGNTIYF. For the CDR3, the DNA is TGTGCCAGCAGTGCTATAGCGGGACAGGGAAACACCATATATTTT.

V is TRBV9 and J is TRBJ2-1, with unresolved D. Germline CDR1 SGDLS, CDR2 YYNGEE. The CDR3 is 12 amino acids. Between the trimmed V and J ends, which lost 0 bases and 7 bases, there was a span of 5 bases. The DNA of the CDR3 is TGTGCCAGCAGCGTAGGGCGGAATGAGCAGTTCTTC. As protein: CASSVGRNEQFF.

The chain joins TRBV28 to TRBJ1-2, with 7 positions matching TRBD1. The V gene's germline CDR1 is MDHEN and CDR2 SYDVKM. There are 12 residues in the CDR3. J was trimmed by 4 bases and V by 11 bases; bases with no gene match: 7. The DNA for the CDR3 is TGTGCCGGCCACAGGGGAGGCTATGGCTACACCTTC. Amino acids: CAGHRGGYGYTF.

Only a few counts were recorded for this clonotype. The chain links TRBV9 to TRBJ2-1; TRBD2 matches 10 bases. After removal of 1 base from V and 4 bases from J, the junction contained 2 bases not matched to a gene. There are 15 residues in the CDR3. Germline V CDR1 and CDR2: SGDLS, YYNGEE. CDR3 coding DNA: TGTGCCAGCAGCGTATCTAGCGGGAGATACAATGAGCAGTTCTTC. The encoded protein is CASSVSSGRYNEQFF.

This sequence joins TRBV2 and TRBJ2-7, with D hard to call. The V gene lost 3 bases and the J gene lost 3 bases, with 12 bases spanning the gap. The CDR3 consists of 14 residues. The germline V gene encodes CDR1 SNHLY and CDR2 FYNNEI. CDR3: CASSEPGLGYEQYF. The CDR3 DNA reads as TGTGCCAGCAGTGAGCCCGGGTTGGGCTACGAGCAGTACTTC.

As DNA, the CDR3 is TGCGCCAGCAGCTTGGCTGGGGCACTTGAGCAGTTCTTC. The encoded protein is CASSLAGALEQFF. The chain employs TRBV5-1 and TRBJ2-1; possibly TRBD1 for D (5 bases). CDR1 and CDR2 (germline): SGHRS, YFSETQ. V lost 0 bases, J lost 9 bases, and 10 bases lay in between. The CDR3 spans 13 residues.

The chain links TRBV30 to TRBJ1-6; no definite D call. Trimming took off 2 bases at V and 8 bases at J, with 4 bases between the two ends. Looked up from germline, CDR1 is GTSNPN and CDR2 is SVGIG (reference sequence). The CDR3 extends over 11 amino acids. CDR3 loop: CAWSFHSPLHF. In DNA, the CDR3 is TGTGCCTGGAGTTTTCATTCACCCCTCCACTTT.

This clonotype was picked up a small number of times. V and J are TRBV19 and TRBJ1-1; D may be TRBD1 (5 bases). The CDR3 extends over 15 amino acids. The germline V and J ends were trimmed by 7 bases and 2 bases, with 17 bases remaining between them. Germline CDR1 and CDR2: LNHDA and SQIVND (reference sequence). CDR3 region: CASTVPGRYNTEAFF. CDR3 in DNA: TGTGCCAGTACCGTACCAGGGCGCTATAACACTGAAGCTTTCTTT. The full variable domain, completed using reference TRBV19 and TRBJ1-1, is DGGITQSPKYLFRKEGQNVTLSCEQNLNHDAMYWYRQDPGQGLRLIYYSQIVNDFQKGDIAEGYSVSREKKESFPLTVTSAQKNPTAFYLCASTVPGRYNTEAFFGQGTRLTVV.

This clonotype was found a few times. This rearrangement joins TRBV12-3 or TRBV12-4 to TRBJ2-5; 10 nucleotides line up with TRBD2. The CDR3 totals 15 residues. Losses at the gene ends were 1 base for V and 5 bases for J; bases not matched to a gene: 4. The DNA of the CDR3 is TGTGCCAGCAGTTTAGGAGCGGGGGGGCTGGAGACCCAGTACTTC. Amino acids: CASSLGAGGLETQYF.

There are a few counts of this clonotype. The J gene is TRBJ1-5, the V gene TRBV12-3 or TRBV12-4; 8 nucleotides line up with TRBD1. V was clipped by 7 bases and J by 2 bases; unmatched bases: 4. The CDR3 extends over 14 amino acids. CDR3 DNA sequence: TGTGCCAGCACCCGGGACAGGCGCAATCAGCCCCAGCATTTT. Its translation is CASTRDRRNQPQHF.

The chain joins TRBV12-3 or TRBV12-4 to TRBJ2-5; D unclear. The V end was cut by 6 bases, the J end by 4 bases, with 15 bases between. The CDR3 totals 14 residues. The chain's CDR3 is CASSRNPLLETQYF. The CDR3 DNA is TGTGCCAGCAGCCGTAATCCCTTACTAGAGACCCAGTACTTC.

To note about this clonotype: It may be a read error: a sequence one base away is much more abundant. The chain couples TRBV5-1 to TRBJ2-2; TRBD1 matches 7 bases. This CDR3 contains 16 residues. Germline values: CDR1 SGHRS, CDR2 YFSETQ. DNA for the CDR3: TGCGCCAGCCAACGAACCCAACAGGGGAACACCGGGGTGCTGTTTTTT. Translating it yields CASQRTQQGNTGVLFF.

The chain employs TRBV20-1 and TRBJ2-5; the D is unclear. The CDR3 is 10 residues long. Per the germline V gene, CDR1 is DFQATT and CDR2 is SNEGSKA (reference sequence). Between the trimmed V and J ends, which lost 2 bases and 7 bases, there was a span of 5 bases. The CDR3 sequence: CSARRRTQYF. CDR3 in DNA: TGCAGTGCTAGACGGAGGACCCAGTACTTC.

The chain is built from TRBV5-6 and TRBJ2-5; D is perhaps TRBD1 or TRBD2 (5 bases each). Germline assignment: CDR1 SGHDT and CDR2 YYEEEE. CDR3 length: 13 amino acids. The V gene lost 9 bases and the J gene lost 2 bases, with 14 bases spanning the gap. The CDR3, as DNA: TGTGCCACCTCCCCCGGGACGCAAGAGACCCAGTACTTC. Its translation: CATSPGTQETQYF.

The chain is built from TRBV5-1 and TRBJ1-1, with D possibly being TRBD1 (6 bases). Germline V lookup: CDR1 SGHRS, CDR2 YFSETQ. The CDR3 covers 14 residues. Trimming took 3 bases from V and 7 from J, leaving 16 bases between them. The CDR3 protein is CASSSAGQSVEAFF. DNA for the CDR3: TGCGCCAGCAGCTCGGCCGGACAGAGCGTTGAAGCTTTCTTT.

This clonotype was seen once. The chain uses TRBV7-6 and TRBJ2-2; no reliable D call. Trimming stripped 4 bases from V and 7 bases from J, with 13 bases between. The CDR3 extends over 14 amino acids. CDR1 is SGHVS and CDR2 is FNYEAQ in the germline V gene. The DNA of the CDR3 is TGTGCCAGCAGCTCCGGTTTCGGTGGCGGGGAGCTGTTTTTT. Translation: CASSSGFGGGELFF.

CDR3 in amino acids: CASSPGQGTGYEQYF. CDR3 coding DNA: TGTGCCAGCAGCCCGGGACAGGGAACTGGGTACGAGCAGTACTTC. The chain links TRBV3-1 to TRBJ2-7; 9 nucleotides agree with TRBD1. Germline V gene lookup returns CDR1 LGHDT and CDR2 YNNKEL (reference sequence). The CDR3 is made up of 15 amino acids. Unmatched junction bases numbered 8, after V lost 4 bases and J lost 4 bases.

The chain recombines TRBV19 with TRBJ2-7, with D hard to call. V gave up 7 bases and J gave up 3 bases, with 7 bases separating them. This CDR3 region has 11 residues. Germline V lookup: CDR1 LNHDA, CDR2 SQIVND (reference sequence). The CDR3 loop reads CASTHFYEQYF. In nucleotides, the CDR3 is TGTGCCAGTACCCACTTCTACGAGCAGTACTTC.

This clonotype was seen more than once but under ten times. V and J are TRBV6-5 and TRBJ1-2; D might be TRBD1 (5 bases). Trimming removed 6 bases from V and 6 bases from J, with 17 bases in between. Germline lookup yields CDR1 MNHEY and CDR2 SVGAGI. The CDR3 has 14 residues. The CDR3 DNA reads TGTGCCAGCAGGCATAAGGCGCAGGGAGATGGCTACACCTTC. This translates into CASRHKAQGDGYTF.

This chain links TRBV27 with TRBJ1-5; D not certain. This CDR3 comprises 14 residues. CDR1 is MNHEY and CDR2 is SMNVEV in the germline V gene (reference sequence). Trimming took 5 bases from V and 6 from J, leaving 14 bases between them. The CDR3 loop is CASSPLSAFQPQHF. CDR3 nucleotides: TGTGCCAGCAGTCCCCTGTCGGCGTTTCAGCCCCAGCATTTT.

This chain's CDR3 is CASSEGLAEPQETQYF. CDR3 sequence (DNA): TGTGCCAGCAGCGAGGGACTAGCGGAACCACAAGAGACCCAGTACTTC. V usage is TRBV9 and J usage is TRBJ2-5; 11 nucleotides agree with TRBD2. The CDR3 has 16 residues. The junction had 6 bases not matched to a gene; V was cut back by 3 bases and J by 2 bases. Germline-derived CDR1 and CDR2 are SGDLS and YYNGEE.